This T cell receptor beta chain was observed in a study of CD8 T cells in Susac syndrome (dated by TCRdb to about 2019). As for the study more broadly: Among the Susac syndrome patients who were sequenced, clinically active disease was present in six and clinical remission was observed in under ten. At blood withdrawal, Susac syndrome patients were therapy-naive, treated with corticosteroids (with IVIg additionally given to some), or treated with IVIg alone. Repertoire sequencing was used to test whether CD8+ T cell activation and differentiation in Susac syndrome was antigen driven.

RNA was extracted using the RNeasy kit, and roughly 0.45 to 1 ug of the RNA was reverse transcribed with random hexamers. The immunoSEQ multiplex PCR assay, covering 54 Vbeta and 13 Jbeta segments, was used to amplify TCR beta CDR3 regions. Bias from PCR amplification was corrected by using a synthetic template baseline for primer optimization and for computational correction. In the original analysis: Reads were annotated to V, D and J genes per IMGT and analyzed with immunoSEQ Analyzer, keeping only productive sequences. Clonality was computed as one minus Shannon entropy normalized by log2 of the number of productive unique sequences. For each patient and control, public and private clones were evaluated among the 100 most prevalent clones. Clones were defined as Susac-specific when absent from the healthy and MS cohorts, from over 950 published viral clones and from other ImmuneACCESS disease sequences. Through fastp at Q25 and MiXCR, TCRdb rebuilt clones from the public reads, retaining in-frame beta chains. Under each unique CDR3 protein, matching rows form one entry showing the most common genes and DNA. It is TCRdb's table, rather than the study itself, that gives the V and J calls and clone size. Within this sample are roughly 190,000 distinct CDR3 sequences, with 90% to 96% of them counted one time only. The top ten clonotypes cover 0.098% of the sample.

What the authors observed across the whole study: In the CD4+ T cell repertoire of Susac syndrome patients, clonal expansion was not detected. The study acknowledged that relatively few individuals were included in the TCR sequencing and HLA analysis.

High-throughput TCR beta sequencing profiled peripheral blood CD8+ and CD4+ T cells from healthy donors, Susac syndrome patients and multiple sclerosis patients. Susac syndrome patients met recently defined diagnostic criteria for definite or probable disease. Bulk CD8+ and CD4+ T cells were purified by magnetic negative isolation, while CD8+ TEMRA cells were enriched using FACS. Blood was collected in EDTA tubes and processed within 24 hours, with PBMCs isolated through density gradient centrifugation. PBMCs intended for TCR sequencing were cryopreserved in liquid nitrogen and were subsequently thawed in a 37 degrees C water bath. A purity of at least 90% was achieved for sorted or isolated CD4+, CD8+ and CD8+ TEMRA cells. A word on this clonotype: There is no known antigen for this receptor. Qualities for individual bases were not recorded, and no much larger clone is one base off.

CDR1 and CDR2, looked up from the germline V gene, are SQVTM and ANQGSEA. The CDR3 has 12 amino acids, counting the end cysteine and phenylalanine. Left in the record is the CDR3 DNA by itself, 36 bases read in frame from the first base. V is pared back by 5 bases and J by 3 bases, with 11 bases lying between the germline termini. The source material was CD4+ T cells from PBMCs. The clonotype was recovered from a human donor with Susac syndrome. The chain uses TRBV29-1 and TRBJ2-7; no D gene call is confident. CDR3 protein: CSVSQSGYEQYF. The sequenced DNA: TGCAGCGTTAGCCAATCGGGCTACGAGCAGTACTTC.